The clone carrying this T cell receptor (beta chain) was counted a few times. Its antigen is unknown. Each of the donors was a healthy adult who was HIV-negative and had not had a recent acute infection or vaccination. These data come from a study of shared clonotypes between healthy human individuals. Deep was the level used in running the assay. Libraries were prepared by immunoSEQ multiplex PCR; TCRdb keeps only in-frame clonotypes and omits some of them. The table lists some 1 million clones, about three quarters of them singletons. With 4 bases clipped from V and 4 bases from J, the junction kept 5 bases outside the gene matches. From germline, CDR1 is MNHEY and CDR2 SVGAGI. The CDR3 consists of 15 residues. Study results and limitations: Clonotypes shared by all four donors outscored non-shared clonotypes in generation probability.

The source is a man aged 18 to 35 in good health. The chain is built from TRBV6-5 and TRBJ2-1, with TRBD1 identical over 9 bases. Sample: memory CD4+ T cells sorted from blood. The sample's subset: CD45RA-negative fraction. CDR3 sequence reads: CASSSDRGRYNEQFF. CDR3 coding DNA: TGTGCCAGCAGTTCGGACAGGGGCCGTTACAATGAGCAGTTCTTC.